One and the same sample provided the 4 T cell receptor beta chains below, sequenced in a study of blood T cells in healthy people across ages. The second PCR ran about 6 to 11 cycles with a sample-barcoded 5' primer and J-beta primers. TCRdb reprocessed the 5' RACE reads with MiXCR, giving one entry per CDR3 protein. The sample lists approximately 2,000,000 distinct CDR3 sequences; about 39% were seen once. The source material was blood. The receptors originated from a human donor in good health.

This clonotype was seen at least ten times. This chain joins TRBV7-9 and TRBJ1-1; D gene unclear. The CDR3 length is 12 residues. In germline, CDR1 is SEHNR, CDR2 FQNEAQ (reference sequence). V lost 5 bases to trimming and J lost 5 bases, with 9 bases between them. The CDR3 DNA follows: TGTGCCAGCAGCCTAGAGAGAACTGAAGCTTTCTTT. Translating it yields CASSLERTEAFF.

The chain joins TRBV12-3 or TRBV12-4 to TRBJ2-1, with D tentatively TRBD2 (7 bases). The CDR3 extends over 12 amino acids. Trimming cost V 4 bases and J 9 bases, with 10 bases left between them. The CDR3: CASSSGGFEQFF. CDR3 sequence (DNA): TGTGCCAGCAGTTCGGGGGGCTTTGAGCAGTTCTTC.

This clonotype was counted a few times. CDR3 sequence (DNA): TGTGCCAGTACAGGGGCTAGCGGGGCTATCCAAGAGACCCAGTACTTC. It specifies CASTGASGAIQETQYF. The V and J genes are TRBV28 and TRBJ2-5; 9 bases agree with TRBD2. The CDR3 spans 16 residues. Germline V lookup: CDR1 MDHEN, CDR2 SYDVKM. Trimming removed 9 bases from V and 1 base from J; junction bases left unmatched: 12.

The DNA for the CDR3 is TGTGCCAGCAGCGTTCAGACAGGAGAAAAACTGTTTTTT. It translates to CASSVQTGEKLFF. The chain recombines TRBV9 with TRBJ1-4, with D possibly TRBD1 on 6 matching bases. Trimming cost V 2 bases and J 8 bases, with 10 bases left between them. CDR3 length equals 13 residues. The germline V gene encodes CDR1 SGDLS and CDR2 YYNGEE.